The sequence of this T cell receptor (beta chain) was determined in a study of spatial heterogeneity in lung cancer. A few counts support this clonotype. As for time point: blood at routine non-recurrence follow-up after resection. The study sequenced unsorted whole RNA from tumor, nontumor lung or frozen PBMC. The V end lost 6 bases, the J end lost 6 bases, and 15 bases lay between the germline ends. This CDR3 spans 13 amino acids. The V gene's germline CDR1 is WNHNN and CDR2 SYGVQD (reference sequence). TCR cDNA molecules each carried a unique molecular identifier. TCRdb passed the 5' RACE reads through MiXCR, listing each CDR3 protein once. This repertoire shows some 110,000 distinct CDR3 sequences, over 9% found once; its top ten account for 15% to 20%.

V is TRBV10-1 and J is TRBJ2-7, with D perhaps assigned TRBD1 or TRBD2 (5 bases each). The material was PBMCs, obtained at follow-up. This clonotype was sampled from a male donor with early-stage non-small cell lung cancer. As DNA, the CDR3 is TGCGCCAGCAGCCCGGGACCCTTCTCCGAGCAGTACTTC. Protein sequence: CASSPGPFSEQYF.